This TCR beta chain originates from a study of CD8 T cells in ankylosing spondylitis (dated by TCRdb to about 2017). For context, the study as a whole: The study set out to find disease-linked TCR variants by profiling T cell receptor beta repertoires in ankylosing spondylitis patients and healthy donors. The full study cohort was made up of approximately 24 ankylosing spondylitis patients and more than 90 healthy donors. Samples of peripheral blood were taken, and for ankylosing spondylitis patients, synovial fluid was collected as well. General findings and caveats noted by the study authors: According to the report, matched synovial fluid samples from ankylosing spondylitis patients were significantly enriched for the disease-linked clones. Some motif variants had previously been reported in the synovial fluid and blood of reactive arthritis patients, which suggests shared mechanisms of disease initiation. The disease-linked clones showed a CD8+ phenotype and occurred at relatively low frequencies in peripheral blood. A TCR beta motif made up of several highly homologous amino acid variants appeared to be characteristic of blood from ankylosing spondylitis patients.

The sequencer listed for this sample is Illumina HiSeq 2500. TCR beta libraries were prepared by quantitative 5'-RACE with molecular barcodes. The source study handled its data this way. Disease-linked TCR variants were identified with a new computational method built on a probabilistic model of VDJ rearrangement. TCRdb redid the processing of the public reads, applying fastp at Q25 and MiXCR, and retained in-frame beta chains. CDR3 protein duplicates are merged, each entry listing the most common genes and DNA. It is TCRdb's table, rather than the study itself, that gives the V and J calls and clone size. The sample table records about 260,000 distinct CDR3 sequences; 24% of these occur just once. The biggest ten clones account for roughly 0.6% of the sample. Turning to this clonotype: There is no known antigen for this receptor. The input lacks base qualities; no much larger clone sits a single base away.

From the cysteine up to the phenylalanine, the CDR3 has a length of 15 residues. Only CDR3 DNA is held: 45 bases, read in frame from base 1. Trimmed from V: 6 bases; trimmed from J: 5 bases; junction bases lacking a gene match: 10. Sequencing was carried out using blood, either unsorted or a sorted T cell fraction (not recorded which). The sequence links TRBV12-3 or TRBV12-4 to TRBJ2-7, and TRBD1 aligns with 10 junction nucleotides. This TCR derives from a male donor with ankylosing spondylitis or in good health (not recorded which). The bases are TGTGCCAGCAGCTCCTCCGACAGGGGGCTCCACGAGCAGTACTTC. Its product reads: CASSSSDRGLHEQYF.